This TCR beta chain was observed in a study of blood T cell repertoires in COVID-19. Across the study: Both acute and convalescent COVID-19 samples were obtained from the United States, Italy and Spain. PBMCs, B-cell-depleted T cells, or T cells were the source of the cDNA or gDNA that made up the material.

The CDR3 runs 15 residues. With 4 bases clipped from V and 7 bases from J, the junction kept 7 bases outside the gene matches. Germline loops: CDR1 SGHRS, CDR2 YFSETQ. In the authors' methods: Amplification of reference gene primers provided the estimated nucleated cell counts. Here immunoSEQ multiplex PCR was the method, and the copy in TCRdb shows in-frame clones only, minus some. Clone size and the V and J calls come from that table; the DNA yielded D and trimming. The sample lists around 220,000 clones; approximately 87% were seen once. The clonotype originates from a woman aged 45 to 65 with acute or convalescent COVID-19. The sequenced sample was peripheral blood. The rearrangement joins TRBV5-1 to TRBJ2-1; 11 bases agree with TRBD2. The DNA for the CDR3 is TGCGCCAGCAGCATGACTAGCGGGATAACTAATGAGCAGTTCTTC. It yields the protein CASSMTSGITNEQFF.